This T cell receptor (beta chain) was sequenced for a study of human T cells and chemical hapten exposure. The CDR3 consists of 12 residues. Noted time point: pre-sensitization, week 0. The treatment: therapeutic diphenylcyclopropenone sensitization with weekly scalp DPC. Study outcomes and limitations: DPC sensitization produced no change in TCRs with frequency above 1 in 1000.

TCRdb reprocessed the RACE reads via MiXCR and lists one record per CDR3 protein. The table shows more than 150,000 distinct CDR3 sequences, with around 30% occurring only once. Remarks on this clonotype: Its antigen remains unknown.

The TCR was taken from a woman aged 30 to 39 with alopecia areata. Some clones in this sample may be carry-over from other donors' samples. Sequenced here: whole blood, sampled in connection with sensitization to the hapten diphenylcyclopropenone (DPC). The genes are TRBV21-1 and TRBJ2-1; TRBD2, the D gene given by the table, was not confirmed from the DNA. TRBV21-1 is an annotated pseudogene. Here the CDR3 reads CASSKEFRGGFF. For the CDR3, the DNA is TGTGCCAGCAGCAAAGAGTTCCGGGGGGGGTTCTTC.